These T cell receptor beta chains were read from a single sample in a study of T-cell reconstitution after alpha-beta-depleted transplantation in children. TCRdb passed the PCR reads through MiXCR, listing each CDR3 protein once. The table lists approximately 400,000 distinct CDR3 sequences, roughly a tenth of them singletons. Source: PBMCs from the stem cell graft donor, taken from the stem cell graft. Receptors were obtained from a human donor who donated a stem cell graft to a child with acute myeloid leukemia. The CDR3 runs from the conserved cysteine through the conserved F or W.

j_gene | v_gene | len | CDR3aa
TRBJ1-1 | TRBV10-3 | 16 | CDISGADRQMNTEAFF
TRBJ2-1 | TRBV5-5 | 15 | CASSLFAESSNEQFF
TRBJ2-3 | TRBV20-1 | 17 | CSARDGAGTHPADTQYF
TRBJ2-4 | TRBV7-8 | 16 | CASSGGVRGDKNIQYF
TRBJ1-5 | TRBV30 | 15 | CAWSVSRTGNQPQHF
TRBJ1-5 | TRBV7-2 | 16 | CASSRTNAQGTQPQHF
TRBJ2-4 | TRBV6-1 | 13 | CASKRGLENIQYF
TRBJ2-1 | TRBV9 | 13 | CASSPTGFNEQFF
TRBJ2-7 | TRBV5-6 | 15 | CASSLKPEGGYEQYF
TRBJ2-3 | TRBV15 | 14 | CATSLGGDTDTQYF
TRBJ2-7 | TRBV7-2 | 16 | CASSTRIGQGSWEQYF
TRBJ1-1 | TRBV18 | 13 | CASSPVREAEAFF
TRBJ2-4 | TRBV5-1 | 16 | CASSLSGGATKNIQYF
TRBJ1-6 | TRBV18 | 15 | CASSPRGQGNSPLHF
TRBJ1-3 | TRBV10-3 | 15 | CAISESRGSGNTIYF
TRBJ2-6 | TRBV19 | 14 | CASSTVVGANVLTF
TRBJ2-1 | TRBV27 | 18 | CASKPGLAGGQFYNEQFF
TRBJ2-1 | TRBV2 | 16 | CASSETSSGGYNEQFF
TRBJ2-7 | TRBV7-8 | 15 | CASSLGSQGPYEQYF
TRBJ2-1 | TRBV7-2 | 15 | CASSSRQGSYNEQFF
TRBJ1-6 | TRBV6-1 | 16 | CASSQNRSPPGSPLHF
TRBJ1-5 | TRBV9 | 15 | CASSASPTGAQPQHF
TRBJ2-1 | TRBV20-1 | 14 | CSAKTSGGYNEQFF